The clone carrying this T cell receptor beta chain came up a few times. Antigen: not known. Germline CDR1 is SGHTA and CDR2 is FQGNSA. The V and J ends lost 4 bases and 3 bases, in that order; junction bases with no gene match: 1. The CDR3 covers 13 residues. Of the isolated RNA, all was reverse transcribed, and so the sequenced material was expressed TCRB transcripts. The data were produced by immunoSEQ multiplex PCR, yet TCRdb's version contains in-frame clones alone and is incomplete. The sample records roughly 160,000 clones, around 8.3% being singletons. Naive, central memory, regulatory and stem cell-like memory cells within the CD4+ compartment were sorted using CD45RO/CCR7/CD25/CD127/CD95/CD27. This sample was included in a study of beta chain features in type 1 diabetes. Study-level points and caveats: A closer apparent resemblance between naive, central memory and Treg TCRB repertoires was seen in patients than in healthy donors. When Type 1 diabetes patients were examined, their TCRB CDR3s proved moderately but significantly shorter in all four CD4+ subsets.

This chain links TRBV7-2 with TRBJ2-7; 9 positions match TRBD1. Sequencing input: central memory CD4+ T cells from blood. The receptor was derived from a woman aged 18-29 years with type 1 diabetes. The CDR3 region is CASSWDRDYEQYF. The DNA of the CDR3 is TGTGCCAGCAGCTGGGACAGGGACTACGAGCAGTACTTC.